Below, 29 T cell receptor beta chains from the same sample are listed, as sequenced in a study of T cells in Graves' hyperthyroidism and ophthalmopathy. RNA transcripts provided the source from which TCR beta CDR3 regions were amplified. The primer set for the first-round RT-PCR of the TCR CDR3 was HTBI. TCRdb used MiXCR to reprocess the multiplex PCR reads, holding one entry per CDR3 protein. The sample includes a few hundred thousand distinct CDR3 sequences, 25% of them seen just once. The sequenced sample was blood. The origin of the receptors is a man in his fifties with Graves' hyperthyroidism.

This clonotype was observed a handful of times. This chain uses TRBV20-1 with TRBJ2-7; 9 bases align to TRBD2. The CDR3 length is 15 residues. The V gene end was trimmed by 0 bases and the J gene end by 3 bases; junction bases not matched to a gene: 6. CDR1 is DFQATT, CDR2 SNEGSKA, per germline (reference sequence). The CDR3 bases are TGCAGTGCTAGAGATGGTGCGGGAGGGCACTACGAGCAGTACTTC. Translating gives CSARDGAGGHYEQYF.

This clonotype has a handful of counts. The chain recombines TRBV19 with TRBJ2-1; 8 bases are shared with TRBD2. Germline CDR1 and CDR2: LNHDA and SQIVND (reference sequence). There are 17 residues in the CDR3. Trimming at V came to 2 bases and at J to 7 bases, leaving 13 bases not matched to a gene. CDR3 loop: CASSIWVGTSGGNEQFF. The CDR3 region has the DNA TGTGCCAGTAGTATATGGGTAGGGACTAGTGGGGGAAATGAGCAGTTCTTC.

The chain joins TRBV14 to TRBJ1-3; D gene ambiguous. There are 12 residues in the CDR3. Germline CDR1 reads SGHDN; CDR2 reads FVKESK. Trimming shortened V by 4 bases and J by 4 bases, and 5 bases separated the two germline ends. CDR3 loop: CASSPGGNTIYF. The CDR3 nucleotides read TGTGCCAGCAGCCCAGGCGGAAACACCATATATTTT.

The table lists this clonotype with a few counts. This rearrangement joins TRBV30 to TRBJ2-7, with 7 bases fitting TRBD1. Trimming removed 6 bases from V and 3 bases from J; junction bases left unmatched: 5. CDR1 is GTSNPN, CDR2 SVGIG, per germline (reference sequence). The CDR3 has 12 amino acids. Here the CDR3 DNA reads TGTGCCTGTTGGGACAGATACTACGAGCAGTACTTC. Residues: CACWDRYYEQYF.

The V gene is TRBV7-2, the J gene TRBJ2-7, with 7 positions matching TRBD2. The CDR3 spans 14 residues. The germline CDR1 and CDR2 sequences are SGHTA and FQGNSA. V lost 3 bases, J lost 2 bases, and 4 bases stayed unmatched. The CDR3 DNA sequence: TGTGCCAGCAGCTTGAAGGGAGGGACCTACGAGCAGTACTTC. Its protein product is CASSLKGGTYEQYF.

The rearrangement links TRBV27 to TRBJ1-5; D remains unclear. Deletions cut 5 bases from V and 2 bases from J, with 19 bases between. This CDR3 region has 17 residues. In germline, CDR1 is MNHEY, CDR2 SMNVEV (reference sequence). In DNA, the CDR3 is TGTGCCAGCAGTCCCAAAGGAAACCCCCCTGGCAATCAGCCCCAGCATTTT. This encodes CASSPKGNPPGNQPQHF.

This clonotype was seen only a few times. The chain employs TRBV3-1 and TRBJ2-1, with 13 positions matching TRBD2. The CDR3 covers 16 residues. Germline CDR1 reads LGHDT; CDR2 reads YNNKEL (reference sequence). V was pared by 4 bases and J by 3 bases, with 3 bases of the junction left unmatched. CDR3: CASSPTSGRDYNEQFF. CDR3 coding DNA: TGTGCCAGCAGCCCTACTAGCGGGAGGGACTACAATGAGCAGTTCTTC.

V usage is TRBV20-1 and J usage is TRBJ2-7; 8 bases are shared with TRBD1. The germline V gene has CDR1 DFQATT and CDR2 SNEGSKA (reference sequence). The length of the CDR3 is 15 residues. Unmatched junction bases numbered 7, after V lost 3 bases and J lost 0 bases. Here the CDR3 DNA reads TGCAGTGCTAGTCAGGGGGCCTCGAGCTCCTACGAGCAGTACTTC. Protein product: CSASQGASSSYEQYF.

The rearrangement joins TRBV6-1 to TRBJ1-2; D not certain. CDR1 is MNHNS, CDR2 SASEGT, per germline. With 1 base removed from V and 1 base from J, the gap between germline ends came to 4 bases. This CDR3 has 13 amino acids. The CDR3 DNA follows: TGTGCCAGCAGTGAAGTCGGTAACTATGGCTACACCTTC. It translates to CASSEVGNYGYTF.

The rearrangement joins TRBV20-1 to TRBJ2-5, with 8 positions matching TRBD2. Germline V CDR1 and CDR2: DFQATT, SNEGSKA (reference sequence). The ends lost 4 bases at V and 5 bases at J; junction bases unmatched: 12. The CDR3 length is 15 residues. This CDR3 is CSATPTSGSLETQYF. CDR3 sequence (DNA): TGCAGTGCTACCCCGACAAGCGGGAGTCTGGAGACCCAGTACTTC.

The table lists this clonotype with a few counts. This chain uses TRBV11-1 with TRBJ1-2; D unresolved. Trimming left V 5 bases short and J 4 bases short, with 11 bases between. The CDR3 spans 13 residues. CDR1 is SGHAT and CDR2 is FQDESV in the germline V gene (reference sequence). CDR3 sequence: CASSQREGYGYTF. The CDR3 bases are TGTGCCAGCAGCCAACGGGAAGGCTATGGCTACACCTTC.

V gene TRBV20-1 combines with J gene TRBJ1-5; D possibly corresponds to TRBD1 (5 bases). Trimming pared 0 bases from V and 4 bases from J, leaving 13 bases between. The CDR3 has 15 residues. In germline, CDR1 is DFQATT, CDR2 SNEGSKA (reference sequence). CDR3 coding DNA: TGCAGTGCTAGAGATCTGGGGACCCTTAATCAGCCCCAGCATTTT. Amino acid sequence: CSARDLGTLNQPQHF.

The V gene is TRBV7-6, the J gene TRBJ2-3, with 9 bases aligning to TRBD2. This CDR3 comprises 16 residues. V lost 3 bases, J lost 2 bases, and 6 bases stayed unmatched. The germline CDR1 and CDR2 sequences are SGHVS and FNYEAQ. CDR3 nucleotides: TGTGCCAGCAGCTTTCCAAGCGGGAGGCCCACAGATACGCAGTATTTT. It specifies CASSFPSGRPTDTQYF. The variable domain in full, with the rest retrieved from reference TRBV7-6 and TRBJ2-3, is GAGVSQSPRYKVTKRGQDVALRCDPISGHVSLYWYRQALGQGPEFLTYFNYEAQQDKSGLPNDRFSAERPEGSISTLTIQRTEQRDSAMYRCASSFPSGRPTDTQYFGPGTRLTVL.

This clonotype was observed at least ten times. This chain joins TRBV4-2 and TRBJ1-2, with TRBD1 matching 9 bases. This CDR3 contains 14 residues. Germline CDR1 and CDR2: LGHNA and YNFKEQ. V lost 4 bases to trimming and J lost 8 bases; unmatched junction nucleotides: 8. The CDR3, as DNA: TGTGCCAGCAGCCTTCGGGACAGGGAGGGAGGCTACACCTTC. Its translation: CASSLRDREGGYTF.

There are many counts of this clonotype. The rearrangement uses TRBV3-1 and TRBJ1-1, with D unresolved. V lost 3 bases, J lost 3 bases, and 8 bases lay in between. Per germline, CDR1 LGHDT and CDR2 YNNKEL (reference sequence). The length of the CDR3 is 13 residues. CDR3 loop: CASSQGLDTEAFF. CDR3 DNA: TGTGCCAGCAGCCAGGGGTTGGACACTGAAGCTTTCTTT.

This clonotype was counted ten times or more. The rearrangement joins TRBV18 to TRBJ2-7; 8 nucleotides line up with TRBD1. The length of the CDR3 is 14 residues. Germline assignment: CDR1 KGHSH and CDR2 LQKENI. V dropped 5 bases and J dropped 4; count of bases not matched to a gene: 7. CDR3: CASSSDRAPYEQYF. The CDR3 DNA sequence: TGTGCCAGCTCATCGGACAGGGCTCCTTACGAGCAGTACTTC.

This clonotype appeared a few times. The chain couples TRBV12-5 to TRBJ2-6, with D unresolved. Germline values: CDR1 LGHNT, CDR2 FRNRAP. Trimming shortened V by 6 bases and J by 0 bases, and 9 bases separated the two germline ends. The CDR3 consists of 15 residues. CDR3 DNA: TGTGCTAGTGGCCTTGGGATCTCTGGGGCCAACGTCCTGACTTTC. Translating it yields CASGLGISGANVLTF.

This clonotype was detected ten times or more. The rearrangement links TRBV6-1 to TRBJ2-5, with 9 bases that match TRBD2. The length of the CDR3 is 18 residues. The J segment lost 4 bases and the V segment lost 5 bases, leaving 17 bases of the junction unmatched. In germline, CDR1 is MNHNS, CDR2 SASEGT. CDR3 DNA sequence: TGTGCCAGCAGTTATTTTGGTAGCGGGAGACGTTCTGGAGAGACCCAGTACTTC. Translation gives CASSYFGSGRRSGETQYF.

Comments on this clonotype: A read error may account for a junction end that differs from germline. V and J are TRBV11-1 and TRBJ2-3; D is uncertain. The V gene's germline CDR1 is SGHAT and CDR2 FQDESV (reference sequence). The CDR3 loop spans 14 amino acids. The DNA of the CDR3 is TGCGCCAGCAGCCAACGAGCGATGACAGATACGCAGTATTTT. It encodes CASSQRAMTDTQYF.

The chain combines TRBV29-1 with TRBJ2-3, with 9 bases fitting TRBD2. The CDR3 length is 13 residues. J was trimmed by 4 bases and V by 4 bases; bases with no gene match: 3. Germline V gene data show CDR1 as SQVTM and CDR2 as ANQGSEA. DNA for the CDR3: TGCAGCGTTGCCTGGACTAGCGCAGATACGCAGTATTTT. Amino acid sequence: CSVAWTSADTQYF.

V usage is TRBV29-1 and J usage is TRBJ2-7, with D unclear. V dropped 4 bases and J dropped 5 bases, with 12 bases sitting between them. This CDR3 region has 12 residues. Germline CDR1 reads SQVTM; CDR2 reads ANQGSEA. The CDR3 DNA follows: TGCAGCGTTGGGCTACCCGGCAACGAGCAGTACTTC. The encoded protein is CSVGLPGNEQYF.

With respect to this clonotype: A clone one base away is much larger, so this may be a read error. The rearrangement uses TRBV7-2 and TRBJ2-7, with D perhaps assigned TRBD1 or TRBD2 (5 bases each). Trimming shortened V by 5 bases and J by 6 bases, and 20 bases separated the two germline ends. Germline CDR1 reads SGHTA; CDR2 reads FQGNSA. This CDR3 is built from 15 residues. The CDR3 DNA sequence: TGTGCCAGCAGCGCGCGGACTGGCGCAAGGGGCGAGCAGTACTTC. This translates into CASSARTGARGEQYF.

This sequence joins TRBV12-3 or TRBV12-4 and TRBJ2-7, with TRBD2 identical over 12 bases. This CDR3 has 13 residues. V was pared by 3 bases and J by 6 bases, with 0 bases of the junction left unmatched. CDR3 in amino acids: CASSLTSGSEQYF. The CDR3 coding sequence is TGTGCCAGCAGTTTGACTAGCGGGAGCGAGCAGTACTTC.

At least ten counts were recorded for this clonotype. The chain carries TRBV28 and TRBJ1-5; D perhaps matches TRBD1 (6 bases). The CDR3 contains 14 residues. Between the trimmed V and J ends, which lost 2 bases and 6 bases, there was a span of 11 bases. Germline V lookup: CDR1 MDHEN, CDR2 SYDVKM. The CDR3 protein is CASSLGGLGQPQHF. The CDR3 DNA follows: TGTGCCAGCAGTTTAGGGGGGCTCGGTCAGCCCCAGCATTTT.

The chain carries TRBV10-3 and TRBJ2-2; the D gene is possibly TRBD2 (6 bases). CDR1 ENHRY and CDR2 SYGVKD come from the germline V gene. The CDR3 length is 13 residues. V shed 10 bases and J shed 0 bases, with 9 bases lying between them. CDR3 residues: CANGSPNTGELFF. CDR3 nucleotide sequence: TGTGCCAACGGGAGTCCGAACACCGGGGAGCTGTTTTTT.

V is TRBV11-2 and J is TRBJ2-3; the D gene could be TRBD1 or TRBD2 (5 bases each). Per germline, CDR1 SGHAT and CDR2 FQNNGV. The CDR3 runs 15 residues. V was pared by 7 bases and J by 1 base, with 15 bases between. The CDR3 sequence is CASIHLRDRTDTQYF. CDR3 DNA sequence: TGTGCCAGCATTCACCTTCGGGACCGCACAGATACGCAGTATTTT.

This clonotype occurred many times. This rearrangement joins TRBV3-1 to TRBJ2-7, with 8 positions matching TRBD1. CDR1 is LGHDT and CDR2 is YNNKEL in the germline V gene (reference sequence). The CDR3 loop spans 14 amino acids. J was trimmed by 5 bases and V by 2 bases; bases with no gene match: 5. In DNA form, the CDR3 reads TGTGCCAGCAGCCAATACGGACAGGGTCACGAGCAGTACTTC. Translating gives CASSQYGQGHEQYF.

J is TRBJ2-7 and V is TRBV2, with no clear D. Germline loops: CDR1 SNHLY, CDR2 FYNNEI. Trimming cost V 3 bases and J 3 bases, with 12 bases left between them. The CDR3 sequence is 14 residues long. The CDR3 is CASSDSPQYYEQYF. CDR3 nucleotides: TGTGCCAGCAGTGATTCCCCCCAGTACTACGAGCAGTACTTC.

CDR3 DNA sequence: TGTGCCAGCAGCTTTACTAGCGGGGAGAAAGAGACCCAGTACTTC. This codes for CASSFTSGEKETQYF. The chain combines TRBV7-3 with TRBJ2-5, with 10 bases matching TRBD2. The CDR3 has 15 amino acids. Germline V CDR1 and CDR2: SGHTA, FQGTGA. The V segment lost 3 bases and the J segment 3 bases; nucleotides outside the gene matches: 4.